The 5 T cell receptor beta chains below all came from one sample that was sequenced in a study of T cell repertoires in cytomegalovirus infection. TCRdb re-analysed the reads in MiXCR, keeping a single row per CDR3 protein. This table has around 180,000 distinct CDR3 sequences, about 20% appearing once. Sequencing was done on a sample of PBMCs. The receptors stem from a human donor in good health (CMV status not recorded). Some clones in this sample may be carry-over from other donors' samples.

This clonotype was counted many times. This chain's CDR3 is CASRSSGLDHEQFF. In nucleotides, the CDR3 is TGTGCCAGCAGATCCTCGGGACTAGACCATGAGCAGTTCTTC. The chain employs TRBV6-5 and TRBJ2-1; 8 nucleotides match TRBD2. The length of the CDR3 is 14 residues. Germline values: CDR1 MNHEY, CDR2 SVGAGI. The ends lost 6 bases at V and 8 bases at J; junction bases unmatched: 9.

The V and J genes are TRBV18 and TRBJ2-4; D remains unclear. From germline, CDR1 is KGHSH and CDR2 LQKENI. The V end was cut by 2 bases, the J end by 0 bases, with 2 bases between. The CDR3 totals 13 residues. As DNA, the CDR3 is TGTGCCAGCTCACCAATAGCCAAAAACATTCAGTACTTC. Translating gives CASSPIAKNIQYF.

The CDR3, as DNA: TGTGCCAGCAGCTCAGGAGGGGGACTAGCGGGGGTTGAGCAGTTCTTC. It codes for CASSSGGGLAGVEQFF. The rearrangement joins TRBV7-3 to TRBJ2-1; 14 bases are a match to TRBD2. This CDR3 is built from 16 residues. J gave up 9 bases and V 4 bases, and 8 bases lay outside the gene matches. CDR1 and CDR2 (germline): SGHTA, FQGTGA.

In its sample, this clonotype was seen many times. V usage is TRBV7-9 and J usage is TRBJ2-1; D is unclear. Per germline, CDR1 SEHNR and CDR2 FQNEAQ (reference sequence). This CDR3 contains 16 residues. Between the trimmed V and J ends, which lost 4 bases and 6 bases, there was a span of 19 bases. This CDR3 reads CASSSLHSALGNEQFF. The DNA for the CDR3 is TGTGCCAGCAGCTCCCTCCATTCCGCCCTGGGCAATGAGCAGTTCTTC.

In nucleotides, the CDR3 is TGTGCCAGCAATAACCAGGGCACCGGGGAGCTGTTTTTT. Its translation: CASNNQGTGELFF. The rearrangement uses TRBV12-3 or TRBV12-4 and TRBJ2-2; TRBD1 might be the D (5 bases). Trimming took 7 bases from V and 4 from J, leaving 10 bases between them. The CDR3 extends over 13 amino acids.